Listed here are 8 T cell receptor beta chains from one sample, sequenced in a study of OX40 agonist ivuxolimab in advanced cancers. Library generation was performed with the immunoSEQ multiplex PCR assay. TCRdb's version of the immuneACCESS table is confined to in-frame rearrangements and falls short of the full clone set. An unresolved V gene accounts for under half of the shortfall where checked; the remainder is of unknown origin. A total of about 83,000 clones appear in this sample, under 95% of them only once. The ten most abundant clones make up around 0.71% of the sample. The sequencing used CD4+ or CD8+ T cells sorted from blood, collected in a trial of the OX40 agonist ivuxolimab. Receptors originate from an adult with an advanced solid tumor such as melanoma, head and neck, liver or kidney cancer.

The gene calls are TRBV7-9 and TRBJ1-3; TRBD1 is a possible D gene (5 bases). Germline-derived CDR1 and CDR2 are SEHNR and FQNEAQ (reference sequence). V dropped 1 base and J dropped 2 bases, with 9 bases sitting between them. This CDR3 spans 15 amino acids. The CDR3 coding sequence is TGTGCCAGCAGCTTAGAGGCAGGGCCTGGAAACACCATATATTTT. Protein: CASSLEAGPGNTIYF.

The chain combines TRBV6-5 with TRBJ2-7; 7 positions agree with TRBD1. This CDR3 comprises 15 residues. CDR1 and CDR2 from the germline V gene are MNHEY and SVGAGI. Trimming removed 5 bases from V and 3 bases from J; junction bases left unmatched: 10. CDR3 sequence: CASSPAGTDYYEQYF. CDR3 DNA: TGTGCCAGCAGTCCCGCCGGGACAGACTACTACGAGCAGTACTTC.

The chain has TRBV6-6 and TRBJ1-5, with D maybe TRBD1 (5 bases). The length of the CDR3 is 16 residues. Germline V CDR1 and CDR2: MNHNY, SVGAGI (reference sequence). V lost 0 bases to trimming and J lost 5 bases, with 14 bases between them. CDR3 sequence: CASSYSTGVGDQPQHF. Written as DNA, the CDR3 is TGTGCCAGCAGTTACTCGACGGGGGTAGGGGATCAGCCCCAGCATTTT.

This clone has just a few counts. CDR3 nucleotides: TGTGCCAGCAGCGGACAGGGAAGTATAGATACGCAGTATTTT. Translation gives CASSGQGSIDTQYF. The rearrangement joins TRBV2 to TRBJ2-3, with TRBD1 identical over 8 bases. CDR1 is SNHLY, CDR2 FYNNEI, per germline. The junction had 7 bases not matched to a gene; V was cut back by 6 bases and J by 5 bases. The CDR3 consists of 14 residues.

The chain combines TRBV28 with TRBJ1-1, with D possibly matching TRBD1 (5 bases). Germline lookup yields CDR1 MDHEN and CDR2 SYDVKM. This CDR3 is built from 11 residues. V was clipped by 9 bases and J by 7 bases, with 12 bases between them. The CDR3 DNA reads as TGTGCCAGTGGGGGGTTTGGTGAAGCTTTCTTT. Its protein product is CASGGFGEAFF.

The chain has TRBV7-8 and TRBJ2-5; D is unresolved. The CDR3 spans 14 residues. Trimming took off 1 base at V and 2 bases at J, with 8 bases between the two ends. Germline V gives CDR1 SGHVS, CDR2 FQNEAQ. This chain's CDR3 is CASSLGQTQETQYF. Written as DNA, the CDR3 is TGTGCCAGCAGCTTAGGACAAACACAAGAGACCCAGTACTTC.

This clone was counted a single time. This chain joins TRBV5-4 and TRBJ2-1; TRBD2 agrees at 14 bases. V shed 4 bases and J 6 bases; nucleotides not matched to a gene: 9. This CDR3 contains 17 residues. Germline V CDR1 and CDR2: SGHNT, YYREEE (reference sequence). The CDR3: CASSRATGTSGGNEQFF. The CDR3 region has the DNA TGTGCCAGCAGCCGAGCGACCGGGACTAGCGGGGGCAATGAGCAGTTCTTC. The variable domain in full, completed from reference TRBV5-4 and TRBJ2-1, reads ETGVTQSPTHLIKTRGQQVTLRCSSQSGHNTVSWYQQALGQGPQFIFQYYREEENGRGNFPPRFSGLQFPNYSSELNVNALELDDSALYLCASSRATGTSGGNEQFFGPGTRLTVL.

This chain uses TRBV7-2 with TRBJ2-1; 8 bases map to TRBD2. The CDR3 contains 16 residues. V lost 2 bases to trimming and J lost 8 bases; unmatched junction nucleotides: 11. The germline V gene encodes CDR1 SGHTA and CDR2 FQGNSA. CDR3 nucleotide sequence: TGTGCCAGCAGCTTAACTGGTAGCGGGAATTGGGATGAGCAGTTCTTC. It codes for CASSLTGSGNWDEQFF.